Listed here are 24 T cell receptor beta chains from one sample, sequenced in a study of T cell responses to AZD1222 COVID-19 vaccine. Clones were read by immunoSEQ multiplex PCR, and TCRdb kept only the in-frame ones, dropping some. The table shows approximately 170,000 clones, with about 92% occurring only once. The material was peripheral blood, obtained on day 0 of AZD1222 vaccination. The source of these receptors is an adult in good health.

This clone was observed once. This chain uses TRBV15 with TRBJ1-1; tentatively, D is TRBD1 (6 bases). Germline V gives CDR1 LNHNV, CDR2 YYDKDF (reference sequence). The length of the CDR3 is 14 residues. The ends were cut back, 5 bases at V and 12 bases at J, with 22 bases in the middle. The CDR3 loop is CATSGNPIEDRTFF. CDR3 coding DNA: TGTGCCACCAGCGGAAATCCGATCGAGGACAGAACTTTCTTT.

The chain joins TRBV5-8 to TRBJ1-2; the D gene is possibly TRBD1 (5 bases). There are 15 residues in the CDR3. Germline CDR1 SGHTS, CDR2 YDEGEE. V was trimmed by 6 bases and J by 7 bases, leaving 22 bases between them. CDR3 in amino acids: CASIELGQFRGGYTF. CDR3 DNA: TGTGCCAGCATCGAACTGGGGCAGTTTAGGGGTGGCTACACCTTC.

This clone was found once. The V and J genes are TRBV6-1 and TRBJ1-5; a weak D match, TRBD1 (5 bases). CDR1 is MNHNS and CDR2 is SASEGT in the germline V gene. Trimming left V 3 bases short and J 1 base short, with 10 bases between. The CDR3 runs to 15 residues. The DNA for the CDR3 is TGTGCCAGCAGTGAGGGGGAAAGGAGCAATCAGCCCCAGCATTTT. Protein: CASSEGERSNQPQHF.

CDR3 amino acids: CASSSVVIEQFF. CDR3 bases: TGTGCCAGCAGTTCCGTAGTAATAGAGCAGTTCTTC. The chain joins TRBV28 to TRBJ2-1, with no clear D. The CDR3 is 12 residues long. The V end was cut by 4 bases, the J end by 10 bases, with 11 bases between. Germline CDR1 reads MDHEN; CDR2 reads SYDVKM.

The J gene is TRBJ1-2, the V gene TRBV9; possible D gene TRBD1, 5 bases. The CDR3 contains 15 residues. Germline CDR1 is SGDLS and CDR2 is YYNGEE. V was trimmed by 4 bases and J by 4 bases, leaving 17 bases between them. The DNA for the CDR3 is TGTGCCAGCAGCACCTCCCGCAGGGCTCTCTATGGCTACACCTTC. Its translation: CASSTSRRALYGYTF.

This sequence joins TRBV27 and TRBJ1-1; D might be TRBD1 (6 bases). Germline-derived CDR1 and CDR2 are MNHEY and SMNVEV (reference sequence). The CDR3 has 13 residues. Trimming stripped 6 bases from V and 7 bases from J, with 15 bases between. The DNA for the CDR3 is TGTGCCAGCAGGAGATTACAGGGAGATGAAGCTTTCTTT. Encoded protein: CASRRLQGDEAFF.

This CDR3 reads CATRGAGGRTEQYF. Written as DNA, the CDR3 is TGTGCCACAAGGGGGGCGGGAGGGCGAACCGAGCAGTACTTC. The chain recombines TRBV6-5 with TRBJ2-7; 9 nucleotides align to TRBD2. The CDR3 covers 14 residues. V shed 10 bases and J 6 bases; nucleotides not matched to a gene: 13. Per germline, CDR1 MNHEY and CDR2 SVGAGI.

This rearrangement joins TRBV7-9 to TRBJ1-2; D perhaps matches TRBD1 (5 bases). The CDR3 has 18 amino acids. Germline CDR1 is SEHNR and CDR2 is FQNEAQ (reference sequence). V was trimmed by 5 bases and J by 7 bases, leaving 29 bases between them. The DNA of the CDR3 is TGTGCCAGCAGCACAGCGGGGGGTCAGGGTCGGCCCAGATCTGGCTACACCTTC. Translating it yields CASSTAGGQGRPRSGYTF.

The gene calls are TRBV21-1 and TRBJ2-7; TRBD1, the table's D call, was not compared with the DNA. TRBV21-1 is labeled a pseudogene. The CDR3 loop spans 15 amino acids. The CDR3 reads CASSKPQGAPYEQYF. CDR3 nucleotides: TGTGCCAGCAGCAAACCCCAGGGGGCTCCGTACGAGCAGTACTTC.

V gene TRBV19 combines with J gene TRBJ1-2; D is perhaps TRBD1 (6 bases). Germline CDR1 LNHDA, CDR2 SQIVND (reference sequence). V shed 4 bases and J shed 3 bases, with 12 bases lying between them. CDR3 length equals 14 residues. CDR3: CASSTGTTDYGYTF. In DNA form, the CDR3 reads TGTGCCAGTAGTACAGGGACAACGGACTATGGCTACACCTTC.

In this sample, this clone turned up a few times. This sample also contains other DNA sequences that code for the same CDR3. The chain is built from TRBV13 and TRBJ2-7; no definite D call. Germline CDR1 and CDR2: PRHDT and FYEKMQ (reference sequence). Between the trimmed V and J ends, which lost 5 bases and 4 bases, there was a span of 6 bases. CDR3 length: 11 amino acids. The CDR3 reads CASSLGYEQYF. The CDR3 nucleotides read TGTGCCAGCAGCCTCGGATACGAGCAGTACTTC.

V gene TRBV28 combines with J gene TRBJ1-3; 9 bases are shared with TRBD1. This CDR3 contains 15 residues. With 6 bases clipped from V and 2 bases from J, the junction kept 5 bases outside the gene matches. In germline, CDR1 is MDHEN, CDR2 SYDVKM. In DNA, the CDR3 is TGTGCCAGCAGAAAAACAGGGGGCCCTGGAAACACCATATATTTT. Residues: CASRKTGGPGNTIYF.

This chain links TRBV5-4 with TRBJ1-2, with TRBD1 identical over 8 bases. The CDR3 has 15 residues. Germline V CDR1 and CDR2: SGHNT, YYREEE (reference sequence). V dropped 4 bases and J dropped 6; count of bases not matched to a gene: 11. CDR3 sequence reads: CASSPGQGVGNGYTF. The CDR3 DNA sequence: TGTGCCAGCAGCCCCGGACAGGGAGTTGGTAATGGCTACACCTTC.

This chain uses TRBV6-5 with TRBJ2-7; TRBD2 agrees at 9 bases. V shed 6 bases and J 4 bases; nucleotides not matched to a gene: 7. Germline V gives CDR1 MNHEY, CDR2 SVGAGI. The length of the CDR3 is 14 residues. The CDR3 sequence: CASSVLSGGYEQYF. CDR3 DNA: TGTGCCAGCAGCGTCTTGAGCGGGGGGTACGAGCAGTACTTC.

The chain couples TRBV28 to TRBJ2-7; 8 bases match TRBD1. The CDR3 has 14 amino acids. Germline-derived CDR1 and CDR2 are MDHEN and SYDVKM. The J segment lost 3 bases and the V segment lost 3 bases, leaving 4 bases of the junction unmatched. The CDR3 coding sequence is TGTGCCAGCAGTTTCGCCGGACAGGGCTACGAGCAGTACTTC. Protein: CASSFAGQGYEQYF.

The chain couples TRBV6-5 to TRBJ1-1; no firm D call. The germline V gene encodes CDR1 MNHEY and CDR2 SVGAGI. Trimming took 5 bases from V and 1 from J, leaving 8 bases between them. The CDR3 consists of 13 residues. Written as DNA, the CDR3 is TGTGCCAGCAGTAGACCCGGGAACACTGAAGCTTTCTTT. This sequence encodes CASSRPGNTEAFF.

The gene calls are TRBV6-4 and TRBJ2-1; D remains unclear. Germline values: CDR1 MRHNA, CDR2 SNTAGT. The V end lost 0 bases, the J end lost 1 base, and 10 bases lay between the germline ends. This CDR3 has 16 amino acids. The CDR3 region is CASSDSSGVSYNEQFF. The CDR3 nucleotides read TGTGCCAGCAGTGACTCGAGTGGAGTGTCCTACAATGAGCAGTTCTTC.

V is TRBV11-2 and J is TRBJ1-6; D not resolved. CDR1 SGHAT and CDR2 FQNNGV come from the germline V gene. CDR3 length: 13 residues. The V end was cut by 5 bases, the J end by 7 bases, with 9 bases between. The CDR3 coding sequence is TGTGCCAGCAGCCACACCATCAATTCACCCCTCCACTTT. This encodes CASSHTINSPLHF. The full variable domain, rest sourced from reference TRBV11-2 and TRBJ1-6, is EAGVAQSPRYKIIEKRQSVAFWCNPISGHATLYWYQQILGQGPKLLIQFQNNGVVDDSQLPKDRFSAERLKGVDSTLKIQPAKLEDSAVYLCASSHTINSPLHFGNGTRLTVT.

This chain joins TRBV7-6 and TRBJ1-3; weak D call: TRBD1 (6 bases). The V and J ends lost 4 bases and 0 bases respectively, with 13 bases between them. This CDR3 has 16 amino acids. Germline V lookup: CDR1 SGHVS, CDR2 FNYEAQ. CDR3: CASSSPRGSSGNTIYF. In nucleotides, the CDR3 is TGTGCCAGCAGCTCCCCCAGGGGAAGCTCTGGAAACACCATATATTTT.

In DNA, the CDR3 is TGCAGCGTTGAAGCTCCACCGGGACAGGGGGGCCCTTTCTCCTACAATGAGCAGTTCTTC. Its protein product is CSVEAPPGQGGPFSYNEQFF. J is TRBJ2-1 and V is TRBV29-1; 11 bases are a match to TRBD1. The germline V gene has CDR1 SQVTM and CDR2 ANQGSEA. The CDR3 totals 20 residues. V lost 1 base, J lost 0 bases, and 14 bases stayed unmatched.

The rearrangement joins TRBV6-1 to TRBJ1-4; TRBD1 matches at 7 bases. V lost 3 bases and J lost 2; bases outside the gene matches: 6. This CDR3 has 16 amino acids. Germline CDR1 MNHNS, CDR2 SASEGT. The DNA of the CDR3 is TGTGCCAGCAGTGAGACAGGGTGGAGGACTAATGAAAAACTGTTTTTT. It encodes CASSETGWRTNEKLFF.

This clone was recorded a few times. This chain joins TRBV27 and TRBJ2-1; 7 bases are a match to TRBD2. CDR1 MNHEY and CDR2 SMNVEV come from the germline V gene (reference sequence). This CDR3 spans 13 amino acids. V trimming: 3 bases; J trimming: 12 bases; junction bases outside the gene matches: 8. The CDR3 is CASSFTIAGRQFF. CDR3 in DNA: TGTGCCAGCAGTTTCACGATAGCGGGCAGGCAGTTCTTC.

This sequence joins TRBV6-5 and TRBJ1-1; D is unclear. CDR1 is MNHEY and CDR2 is SVGAGI in the germline V gene. Between the trimmed V and J ends, which lost 6 bases and 0 bases, there was a span of 14 bases. This CDR3 is built from 15 residues. The CDR3 bases are TGTGCCAGCAGCGCCCCACCAGGCCTGAACACTGAAGCTTTCTTT. It translates to CASSAPPGLNTEAFF.

This chain links TRBV7-7 with TRBJ2-2; D not resolved. From germline, CDR1 is SSHAT and CDR2 FNYEAQ (reference sequence). The ends were cut back, 1 base at V and 4 bases at J, with 10 bases in the middle. The CDR3 totals 15 residues. The CDR3 nucleotides read TGTGCCAGCAGCTTAGGAGGACCCTTCACCGGGGAGCTGTTTTTT. This gives the protein CASSLGGPFTGELFF.